Following are 19 T cell receptor beta chains from one sample sequenced in a study of cytomegalovirus exposure and HLA in healthy donors. Amplification used 60 Vbeta primers and 13 Jbeta primers. Measured with immunoSEQ multiplex PCR; TCRdb has only the in-frame clones, and not every one. The sample lists roughly 200,000 clones; approximately 80% were seen once. Sequencing was carried out using PBMCs. These receptor sequences come from a woman aged 45 to 65 in good health and CMV-seronegative.

The chain joins TRBV28 to TRBJ1-5, with 7 bases lining up with TRBD1. Trimming at V came to 6 bases and at J to 1 base, leaving 9 bases not matched to a gene. Germline values: CDR1 MDHEN, CDR2 SYDVKM. CDR3 length: 16 residues. Written as DNA, the CDR3 is TGTGCCAGCAGCCGAGACAGGGACGGGAGCAATCAGCCCCAGCATTTT. Encoded protein: CASSRDRDGSNQPQHF.

The gene calls are TRBV13 and TRBJ2-7; D is possibly TRBD2 (6 bases). Trimming removed 5 bases from V and 0 bases from J, with 11 bases in between. There are 14 residues in the CDR3. The germline CDR1 and CDR2 sequences are PRHDT and FYEKMQ (reference sequence). This chain's CDR3 is CASSGGANSYEQYF. CDR3 nucleotide sequence: TGTGCCAGCAGCGGCGGGGCGAACTCCTACGAGCAGTACTTC. Complete variable domain (other parts from reference TRBV13 and TRBJ2-7): AAGVIQSPRHLIKEKRETATLKCYPIPRHDTVYWYQQGPGQDPQFLISFYEKMQSDKGSIPDRFSAQQFSDYHSELNMSSLELGDSALYFCASSGGANSYEQYFGPGTRLTVT.

This chain connects TRBV28 to TRBJ1-5; 7 bases are shared with TRBD1. Germline lookup yields CDR1 MDHEN and CDR2 SYDVKM. This CDR3 region has 15 residues. V trimming: 6 bases; J trimming: 2 bases; junction bases outside the gene matches: 7. The CDR3 loop reads CASSPIDRGNQPQHF. In DNA form, the CDR3 reads TGTGCCAGCAGCCCGATTGACAGGGGCAATCAGCCCCAGCATTTT.

The chain links TRBV2 to TRBJ2-1; 7 bases are shared with TRBD1. Germline CDR1 SNHLY, CDR2 FYNNEI. The CDR3 spans 13 residues. The J segment lost 15 bases and the V segment lost 4 bases, leaving 12 bases of the junction unmatched. CDR3 bases: TGTGCCAGCAGTGGACAGGGAGAATCTTTACTGTTCTTC. Its protein product is CASSGQGESLLFF. Full variable domain (rest looked up from reference TRBV2 and TRBJ2-1): EPEVTQTPSHQVTQMGQEVILRCVPISNHLYFYWYRQILGQKVEFLVSFYNNEISEKSEIFDDQFSVERPDGSNFTLKIRSTKLEDSAMYFCASSGQGESLLFFGPGTRLTVL.

The chain has TRBV7-2 and TRBJ2-1; TRBD2 matches 8 bases. Germline trimming cut 7 bases from V and 3 bases from J; bases unmatched to any gene: 8. CDR3 length: 15 amino acids. Germline V gives CDR1 SGHTA, CDR2 FQGNSA. This CDR3 is CASIQAGVGYNEQFF. Here the CDR3 DNA reads TGTGCCAGCATCCAAGCGGGAGTGGGCTACAATGAGCAGTTCTTC.

The table lists this clone with a count of one. This chain joins TRBV30 and TRBJ2-2; D might be TRBD2 (6 bases). Trimming pared 1 base from V and 5 bases from J, leaving 11 bases between. CDR1 and CDR2 (germline): GTSNPN, SVGIG (reference sequence). The CDR3 is made up of 14 amino acids. Here the CDR3 reads CAWSAGGGTGELFF. CDR3 bases: TGTGCCTGGAGTGCAGGTGGGGGGACCGGGGAGCTGTTTTTT.

The rearrangement joins TRBV29-1 to TRBJ2-7, with 7 bases matching TRBD2. Unmatched junction bases numbered 8, after V lost 8 bases and J lost 7 bases. This CDR3 has 11 residues. In germline, CDR1 is SQVTM, CDR2 ANQGSEA. CDR3 sequence (DNA): TGCAGCTTTTGGGGGGAGGGAGAGCAGTACTTC. Translation: CSFWGEGEQYF.

This clone was counted a single time. The chain carries TRBV7-9 and TRBJ2-7; TRBD1 is a possible D gene (6 bases). V lost 1 base, J lost 3 bases, and 25 bases lay in between. CDR1 SEHNR and CDR2 FQNEAQ come from the germline V gene (reference sequence). The CDR3 length is 19 residues. The CDR3 DNA sequence: TGTGCCAGCAGCTTAGTCCGGTGGGGGCTGGACTTCCGAGGCTACGAGCAGTACTTC. As protein: CASSLVRWGLDFRGYEQYF.

The V gene is TRBV6-5, the J gene TRBJ2-7; 10 bases map to TRBD2. The CDR3 is 15 amino acids. Trimming cost V 0 bases and J 5 bases; bases outside gene matches: 4. Per the germline V gene, CDR1 is MNHEY and CDR2 is SVGAGI. In DNA form, the CDR3 reads TGTGCCAGCAGTTACTCGAGCGGGAGGGCCGACGAGCAGTACTTC. It is translated as CASSYSSGRADEQYF.

The chain couples TRBV2 to TRBJ2-2; the match to TRBD1 covers 9 bases. Germline V gene lookup returns CDR1 SNHLY and CDR2 FYNNEI. The CDR3 runs 12 residues. The chain's CDR3 is CGGGTGIGELFF. The DNA of the CDR3 is TGTGGTGGGGGGACAGGGATCGGGGAGCTGTTTTTT.

V and J are TRBV11-2 and TRBJ2-1; D possibly corresponds to TRBD2 (5 bases). Per germline, CDR1 SGHAT and CDR2 FQNNGV. With 4 bases removed from V and 8 bases from J, the gap between germline ends came to 21 bases. This CDR3 comprises 16 residues. CDR3 DNA sequence: TGTGCCAGCAGCTCAATAGGAGTGAGAGGGTACCATGAGCAGTTCTTC. Residues: CASSSIGVRGYHEQFF.

The chain carries TRBV5-1 and TRBJ2-7; D gene ambiguous. V lost 4 bases, J lost 5 bases, and 13 bases lay in between. Germline V gene lookup returns CDR1 SGHRS and CDR2 YFSETQ. CDR3 length: 13 amino acids. The CDR3 loop is CASSPTNRHEQYF. The CDR3 nucleotides read TGCGCCAGCAGCCCGACAAATCGGCACGAGCAGTACTTC.

A few counts support this clone. V and J are TRBV4-2 and TRBJ1-3, with D unclear. The V end was cut by 3 bases, the J end by 0 bases, with 3 bases between. Per the germline V gene, CDR1 is LGHNA and CDR2 is YNFKEQ. This CDR3 comprises 13 residues. The CDR3 is CASSQYSGNTIYF. CDR3 in DNA: TGTGCCAGCAGCCAGTACTCTGGAAACACCATATATTTT.

The chain carries TRBV4-3 and TRBJ2-7, with 7 bases fitting TRBD2. Trimming cost V 0 bases and J 6 bases; bases outside gene matches: 2. Looked up from germline, CDR1 is LGHNA and CDR2 is YSLEER. CDR3 length: 13 residues. The DNA for the CDR3 is TGCGCCAGCAGCCAAGAGGGGGGGAGCGAGCAGTACTTC. Protein product: CASSQEGGSEQYF.

As to this clone: One junction end does not reproduce the germline sequence, and a read error may be involved. The chain is built from TRBV5-4 and TRBJ2-1, with 8 bases that match TRBD2. This CDR3 has 15 amino acids. Germline values: CDR1 SGHNT, CDR2 YYREEE (reference sequence). The CDR3 loop reads CAGSLGASGYNEQFF. The CDR3 coding sequence is TGTGCCGGCAGCTTGGGTGCTAGCGGGTACAATGAGCAGTTCTTC.

The chain employs TRBV27 and TRBJ2-5, with 16 bases fitting TRBD2. This CDR3 is 17 amino acids long. After removal of 6 bases from V and 0 bases from J, the junction contained 4 bases not matched to a gene. The germline V gene encodes CDR1 MNHEY and CDR2 SMNVEV (reference sequence). The CDR3 DNA follows: TGTGCCAGCAGCCGGGGACTAGCGGGAGGGAACCAAGAGACCCAGTACTTC. Translated, it gives CASSRGLAGGNQETQYF.

The rearrangement joins TRBV7-9 to TRBJ1-1; D perhaps matches TRBD1 (5 bases). V lost 7 bases and J lost 1, with 13 bases in between. This CDR3 contains 14 residues. In germline, CDR1 is SEHNR, CDR2 FQNEAQ (reference sequence). CDR3 sequence reads: CASNGGARNTEAFF. The CDR3 DNA follows: TGTGCCAGCAACGGCGGGGCTCGGAACACTGAAGCTTTCTTT.

The V call is TRBV13, the J call TRBJ1-3; D not certain. The CDR3 runs to 14 residues. Germline CDR1 and CDR2: PRHDT and FYEKMQ (reference sequence). The ends were cut back, 2 bases at V and 7 bases at J, with 12 bases in the middle. The CDR3 DNA reads as TGTGCCAGCAGCTTAAGGTCAGAGGGTAACACCATATATTTT. It is translated as CASSLRSEGNTIYF.

The genes are TRBV9 and TRBJ2-3; the match to TRBD2 covers 9 bases. With V trimmed by 0 bases and J by 2 bases, 4 bases remained unmatched. This CDR3 spans 16 amino acids. Germline V gene sequence: CDR1 SGDLS, CDR2 YYNGEE. The CDR3 DNA is TGTGCCAGCAGCGTAGGAGGCGGGGGGGTCACAGATACGCAGTATTTT. It encodes CASSVGGGGVTDTQYF. Full variable domain (missing parts from reference TRBV9 and TRBJ2-3): DSGVTQTPKHLITATGQRVTLRCSPRSGDLSVYWYQQSLDQGLQFLIQYYNGEERAKGNILERFSAQQFPDLHSELNLSSLELGDSALYFCASSVGGGGVTDTQYFGPGTRLTVL.